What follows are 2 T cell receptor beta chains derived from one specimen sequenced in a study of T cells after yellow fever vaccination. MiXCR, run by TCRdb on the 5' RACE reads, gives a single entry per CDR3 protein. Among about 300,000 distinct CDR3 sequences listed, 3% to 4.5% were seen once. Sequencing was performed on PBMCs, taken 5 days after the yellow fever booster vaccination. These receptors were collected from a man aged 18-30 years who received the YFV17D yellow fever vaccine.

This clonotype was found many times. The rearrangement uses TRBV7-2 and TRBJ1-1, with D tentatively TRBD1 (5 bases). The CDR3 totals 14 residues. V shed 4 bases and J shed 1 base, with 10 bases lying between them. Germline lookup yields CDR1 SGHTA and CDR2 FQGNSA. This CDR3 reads CASSSLGGNTEAFF. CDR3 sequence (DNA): TGTGCCAGCAGCTCCCTGGGGGGGAACACTGAAGCTTTCTTT.

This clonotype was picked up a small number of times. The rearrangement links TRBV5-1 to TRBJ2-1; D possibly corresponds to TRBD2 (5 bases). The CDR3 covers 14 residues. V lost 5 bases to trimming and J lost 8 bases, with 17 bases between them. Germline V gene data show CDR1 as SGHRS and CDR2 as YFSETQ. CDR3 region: CASRAVAGVYEQFF. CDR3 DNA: TGCGCCAGCAGAGCCGTGGCGGGCGTCTATGAGCAGTTCTTC.